This TCR beta chain comes out of a study of shared clonotypes between healthy human individuals. Findings and limits, study-wide: The study found lower generation probabilities in non-shared clonotypes than in those shared by all four donors.

Of note for this clone: Its antigen is not identified.

There are 15 residues in the CDR3. Trimming removed 5 bases at V and 4 bases at J, with 14 bases between. Germline V lookup: CDR1 SEHNR, CDR2 FQNEAQ (reference sequence). Samples underwent the assay at deep level. Produced via immunoSEQ multiplex PCR; TCRdb's table is partial and in-frame only. The data show roughly 2.2 million clones, 85% to 95% seen once. This clonotype was obtained from a man aged 18 to 35 in good health. Some clones in this sample may be carry-over from other donors' samples. The chain carries TRBV7-9 and TRBJ2-2; D is unclear. The sequenced material came from naive CD4+ T cells from PBMCs. As to subset: CD45RA+ positively selected. The CDR3 sequence is CASSKDVGSTGELFF. Here the CDR3 DNA reads TGTGCCAGCAGCAAAGATGTGGGAAGCACCGGGGAGCTGTTTTTT.